This TCR beta chain was identified in a study of blood T cell repertoires in COVID-19. Study-level background: PBMCs, B-cell-depleted T cells, or T cells were the source of the cDNA or gDNA that made up the material.

Sequencing used immunoSEQ multiplex PCR; TCRdb keeps in-frame clones, though not all of them. The sample includes hundreds of thousands of clones, around 90% seen only once; the top ten take under 2.5%. V lost 5 bases and J lost 3, with 16 bases in between. This CDR3 has 15 amino acids. Germline V gene data show CDR1 as LNHDA and CDR2 as SQIVND (reference sequence). Those who participated ranged in age from roughly 18 to 90 years and resided in about two dozen US areas. The source material was PBMCs or T cells enriched from blood (not recorded which). V gene TRBV19 combines with J gene TRBJ1-1; possibly TRBD1 for D (5 bases). The source of this sequence is a woman in her late teens or twenties with acute COVID-19. CDR3 region: CASSPQGLSDTEAFF. The CDR3 nucleotides are TGTGCCAGTAGTCCGCAGGGTTTATCGGACACTGAAGCTTTCTTT.